This is a list of T cell receptor beta chains from one sample in a study of CD4+ T cells in melanoma. Data came from immunoSEQ multiplex PCR; TCRdb stores just in-frame clones and leaves some out. The data show tens of thousands of clones, roughly 69% seen once. Sequencing was done on a sample of tumor tissue. The receptors derive from a human donor with melanoma. The CDR3 runs from the conserved cysteine through the conserved F or W. D genes are given only for firm matches. Some rows mark clone size as missing; the rest say once, few, many or name a class of expanded clone.

v_call,d_call,clone_size,j_call,cdr3_nt,cdr3_aa
TRBV29-1,-,-,TRBJ1-1,TGCAGCGTGGCCCCCGGGGACACTGAAGCTTTCTTT,CSVAPGDTEAFF
TRBV5-1,TRBD2,-,TRBJ2-7,TGCGCCAGCAGCTTTCTGACTAGCGGGGCAGGGAACGAGCAGTACTTC,CASSFLTSGAGNEQYF
TRBV11-2,-,-,TRBJ2-1,TGTGCCAGCAGCTTCATGGTTCATAGTAATGAGCAGTTCTTC,CASSFMVHSNEQFF
TRBV11-2,-,few,TRBJ2-1,TGTGCCAGCAGCTTAATTAGCTATGAGCAGTTCTTC,CASSLISYEQFF
TRBV5-1,-,few,TRBJ1-1,TGCGCCAGCATGGGACTCGAGGGGTACACTGAAGCTTTCTTT,CASMGLEGYTEAFF
TRBV27,-,-,TRBJ2-7,TGTGCCAGCACTCTCACCGCGGATCCGGGCCACGAGCAGTACTTC,CASTLTADPGHEQYF
TRBV19,-,few,TRBJ2-2,TGTGCCAGTAGTATGTACACCAACACCGGGGAGCTGTTTTTT,CASSMYTNTGELFF
TRBV6-6,-,-,TRBJ2-7,TGTGCCAGCAGTTATGACAGCACCTACGAGCAGTACTTC,CASSYDSTYEQYF
TRBV6-5,TRBD1,-,TRBJ1-6,TGTGCCAGCAGGGACGGACAGGGTATCGCACCCCTCCACTTT,CASRDGQGIAPLHF
TRBV9,-,once,TRBJ2-5,TGTGCCAGCAGCCCAGGGGGGCAGACCCAGTACTTC,CASSPGGQTQYF